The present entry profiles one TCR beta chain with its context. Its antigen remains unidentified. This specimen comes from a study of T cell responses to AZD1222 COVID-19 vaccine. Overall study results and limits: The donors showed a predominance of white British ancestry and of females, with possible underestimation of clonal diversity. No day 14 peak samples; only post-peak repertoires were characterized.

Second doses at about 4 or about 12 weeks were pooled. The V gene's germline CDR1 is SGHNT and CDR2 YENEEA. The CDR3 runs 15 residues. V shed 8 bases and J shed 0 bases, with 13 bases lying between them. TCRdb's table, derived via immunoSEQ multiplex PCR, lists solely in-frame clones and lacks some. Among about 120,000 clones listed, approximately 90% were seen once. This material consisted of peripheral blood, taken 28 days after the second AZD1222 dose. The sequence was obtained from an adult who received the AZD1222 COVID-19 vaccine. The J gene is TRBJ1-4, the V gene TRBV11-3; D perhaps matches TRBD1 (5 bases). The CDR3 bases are TGTGCCAGCTCCCTCGACAGTCCAACTAATGAAAAACTGTTTTTT. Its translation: CASSLDSPTNEKLFF.